This TCR beta chain is from a study of regulatory T cells in long-lasting Graves disease. The study, taken as a whole, reports: Persistent disease was associated with favored TRBV28 usage and with favored use of TRBJ1-2 and TRBJ2-5.

The authors built TCR beta libraries using iRepertoire HTBI primers and Arm-PCR of CDR3 regions. TCRdb redid the calling of the multiplex PCR reads with MiXCR, one entry per CDR3 protein. The data show 650,000 to 850,000 distinct CDR3 sequences, about 30% seen once. The CDR3 contains 14 residues. CDR1 and CDR2 from the germline V gene are SGHRS and YFSETQ. Trimming took off 1 base at V and 3 bases at J, with 7 bases between the two ends. Time point: persistent/refractory GD, antithyroid drugs over 5 years with positive TRAb. The TCR library was prepared using RNA isolated from PBMCs. As collected, the peripheral blood samples measured 7 to 9.5 milliliters each and went into EDTA tubes. This clonotype was counted between two and nine times. The antigen remains undetermined.

Here the sequenced sample was peripheral blood mononuclear cells (PBMCs), taken when the disease was refractory, from a patient treated with antithyroid drugs. This sequence originates from a female donor with Graves disease. The chain has TRBV5-1 and TRBJ2-2; the D is unclear. CDR3 DNA: TGCGCCAGCAGCTTGTTATTGGACACCGGGGAGCTGTTTTTT. Protein: CASSLLLDTGELFF.